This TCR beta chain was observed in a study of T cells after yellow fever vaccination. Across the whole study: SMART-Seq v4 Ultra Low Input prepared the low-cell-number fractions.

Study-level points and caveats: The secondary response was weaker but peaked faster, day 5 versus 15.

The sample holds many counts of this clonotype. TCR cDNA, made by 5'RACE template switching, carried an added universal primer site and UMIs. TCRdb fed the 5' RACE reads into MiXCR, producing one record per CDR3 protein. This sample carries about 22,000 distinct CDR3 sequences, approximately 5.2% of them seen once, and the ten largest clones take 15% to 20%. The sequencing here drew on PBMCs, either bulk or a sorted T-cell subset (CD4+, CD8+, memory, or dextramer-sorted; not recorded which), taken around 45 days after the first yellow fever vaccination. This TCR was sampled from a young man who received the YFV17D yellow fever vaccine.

The CDR3 coding sequence is TGTGCCAGCAGTGCCTGGAGATTTGGCCAGCCCCAGCATTTT. Protein sequence: CASSAWRFGQPQHF. V gene TRBV27 combines with J gene TRBJ1-5; no clear D. CDR3 length equals 14 residues. V lost 5 bases and J 7 bases, leaving 15 bases between the germline ends. Germline CDR1 reads MNHEY; CDR2 reads SMNVEV (reference sequence).